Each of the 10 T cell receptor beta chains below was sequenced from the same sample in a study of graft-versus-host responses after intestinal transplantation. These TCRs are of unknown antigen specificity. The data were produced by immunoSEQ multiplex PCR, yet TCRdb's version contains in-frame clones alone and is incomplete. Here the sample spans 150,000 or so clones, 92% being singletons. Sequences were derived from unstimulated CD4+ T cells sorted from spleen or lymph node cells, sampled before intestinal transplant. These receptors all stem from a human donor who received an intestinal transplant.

CDR3 DNA: TGTGCCACCAGCAGAGGTCGGACAGGGACCACCGGGGAGCTGTTTTTT. Amino acids: CATSRGRTGTTGELFF. The chain uses TRBV15 and TRBJ2-2; the match to TRBD1 covers 8 bases. Germline CDR1 is LNHNV and CDR2 is YYDKDF (reference sequence). V lost 1 base to trimming and J lost 4 bases; unmatched junction nucleotides: 5. This CDR3 is built from 16 residues.

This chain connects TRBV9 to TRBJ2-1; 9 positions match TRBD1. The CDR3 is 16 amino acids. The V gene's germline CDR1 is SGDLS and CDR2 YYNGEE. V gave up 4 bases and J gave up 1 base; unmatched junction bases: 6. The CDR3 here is CASSSRTGVSYNEQFF. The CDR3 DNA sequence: TGTGCCAGCAGCTCCCGGACAGGGGTATCCTACAATGAGCAGTTCTTC. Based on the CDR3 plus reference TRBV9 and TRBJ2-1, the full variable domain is DSGVTQTPKHLITATGQRVTLRCSPRSGDLSVYWYQQSLDQGLQFLIQYYNGEERAKGNILERFSAQQFPDLHSELNLSSLELGDSALYFCASSSRTGVSYNEQFFGPGTRLTVL.

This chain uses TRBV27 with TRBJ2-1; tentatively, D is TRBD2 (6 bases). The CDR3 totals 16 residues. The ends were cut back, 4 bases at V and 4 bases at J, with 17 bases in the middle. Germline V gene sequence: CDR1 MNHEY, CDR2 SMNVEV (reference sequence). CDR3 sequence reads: CASSSISGRLYNEQFF. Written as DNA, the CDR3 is TGTGCCAGCAGTTCGATTAGCGGCCGGCTATACAATGAGCAGTTCTTC.

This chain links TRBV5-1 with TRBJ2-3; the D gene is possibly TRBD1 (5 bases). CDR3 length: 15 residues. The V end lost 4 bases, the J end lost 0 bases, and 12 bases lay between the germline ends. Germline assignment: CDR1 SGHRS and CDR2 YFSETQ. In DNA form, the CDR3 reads TGCGCCAGCAGCCAGACAGCCTCTAGCACAGATACGCAGTATTTT. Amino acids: CASSQTASSTDTQYF.

Written as DNA, the CDR3 is TGTGCCAGCCCACAATCGGACGGGGAGCTGTTTTTT. This sequence encodes CASPQSDGELFF. The chain is built from TRBV7-8 and TRBJ2-2; D is uncertain. The CDR3 loop spans 12 amino acids. Germline-derived CDR1 and CDR2 are SGHVS and FQNEAQ. The V gene lost 8 bases and the J gene lost 7 bases, with 11 bases spanning the gap.

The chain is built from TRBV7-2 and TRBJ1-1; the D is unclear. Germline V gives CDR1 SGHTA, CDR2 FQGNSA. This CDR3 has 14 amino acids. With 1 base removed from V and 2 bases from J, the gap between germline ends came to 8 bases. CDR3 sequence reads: CASSLDAANTEAFF. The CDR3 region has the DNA TGTGCCAGCAGCTTAGATGCGGCAAACACTGAAGCTTTCTTT.

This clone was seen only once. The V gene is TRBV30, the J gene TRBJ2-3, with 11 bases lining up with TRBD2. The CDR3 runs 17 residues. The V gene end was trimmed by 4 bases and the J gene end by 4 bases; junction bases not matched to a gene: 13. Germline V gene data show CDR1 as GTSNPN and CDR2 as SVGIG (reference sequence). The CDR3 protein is CAWKLAGGRLLSDTQYF. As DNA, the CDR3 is TGTGCCTGGAAGCTAGCGGGAGGTCGACTTCTTTCAGATACGCAGTATTTT. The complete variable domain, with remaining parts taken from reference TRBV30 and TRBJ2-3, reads SQTIHQWPATLVQPVGSPLSLECTVEGTSNPNLYWYRQAAGRGLQLLFYSVGIGQISSEVPQNLSASRPQDRQFILSSKKLLLSDSGFYLCAWKLAGGRLLSDTQYFGPGTRLTVL.

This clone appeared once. The CDR3 reads CASSLLAGYEQYF. Here the CDR3 DNA reads TGTGCCAGCAGCCTCCTTGCTGGGTACGAGCAGTACTTC. J is TRBJ2-7 and V is TRBV6-6; D not certain. Between the trimmed V and J ends, which lost 6 bases and 4 bases, there was a span of 13 bases. The germline gives CDR1 MNHNY, CDR2 SVGAGI (reference sequence). This CDR3 is built from 13 residues.

CDR3: CASSLAQTSWNEQYF. The CDR3 nucleotides are TGTGCCAGCAGCTTGGCCCAGACTAGCTGGAACGAGCAGTACTTC. The rearrangement links TRBV5-4 to TRBJ2-7; 7 nucleotides match TRBD2. The CDR3 length is 15 residues. Looked up from germline, CDR1 is SGHNT and CDR2 is YYREEE (reference sequence). V dropped 0 bases and J dropped 5; count of bases not matched to a gene: 8.

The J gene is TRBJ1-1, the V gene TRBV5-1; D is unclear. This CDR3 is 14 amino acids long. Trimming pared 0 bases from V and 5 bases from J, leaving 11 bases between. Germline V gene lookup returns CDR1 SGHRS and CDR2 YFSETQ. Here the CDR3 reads CASSLELSGTEAFF. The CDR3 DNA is TGCGCCAGCAGCTTGGAATTGTCGGGAACTGAAGCTTTCTTT.